This record concerns one T cell receptor beta chain sequence. Profiled with immunoSEQ multiplex PCR; TCRdb holds only in-frame clones, not every one. The sample shows roughly 2 million clones, nearly 97% of them seen only once. Trimming took off 0 bases at V and 5 bases at J, with 11 bases between the two ends. Per germline, CDR1 SGHNT and CDR2 YYREEE (reference sequence). The CDR3 length is 15 residues. The entry originates in a study of shared clonotypes between healthy human individuals. The chain joins TRBV5-4 to TRBJ2-2, with D perhaps given as TRBD1 or TRBD2 (5 bases each). Sequenced input: naive CD4+ T cells sorted from blood. Subset given: CD45RA+ positively selected. The sequence was collected from a man in his late teens or twenties in good health. CDR3 region: CASSLASGRTGELFF. The DNA for the CDR3 is TGTGCCAGCAGCTTGGCCTCGGGGCGGACCGGGGAGCTGTTTTTT.